This T cell receptor (beta chain) was recovered during a study of blood T cell repertoires in COVID-19. Whole-study context: From the United States, Italy and Spain came samples of acute and convalescent COVID-19.

Sequencing used immunoSEQ multiplex PCR; TCRdb keeps in-frame clones, though not all of them. The sample holds approximately 300,000 clones, more than 70% seen once. V shed 9 bases and J 4 bases; nucleotides not matched to a gene: 2. This CDR3 is built from 13 residues. CDR1 and CDR2 from the germline V gene are KGHDR and SFDVKD. The sample comprised peripheral blood. This TCR was sampled from a woman aged 50 to 60 with acute or convalescent COVID-19. The chain combines TRBV24-1 with TRBJ2-5; 12 nucleotides align to TRBD1. The CDR3 protein is CATGDRGRETQYF. Written as DNA, the CDR3 is TGTGCCACCGGGGACAGGGGGCGAGAGACCCAGTACTTC.